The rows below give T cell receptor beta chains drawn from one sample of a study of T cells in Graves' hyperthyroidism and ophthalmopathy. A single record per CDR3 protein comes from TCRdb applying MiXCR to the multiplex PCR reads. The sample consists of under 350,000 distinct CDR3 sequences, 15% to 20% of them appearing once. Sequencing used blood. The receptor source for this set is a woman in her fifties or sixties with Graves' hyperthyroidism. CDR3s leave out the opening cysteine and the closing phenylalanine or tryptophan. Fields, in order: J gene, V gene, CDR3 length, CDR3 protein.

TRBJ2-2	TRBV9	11	ATNLAGTGELF
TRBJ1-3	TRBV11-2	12	ASSFDFSGNTIY
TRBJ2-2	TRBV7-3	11	ASSFDRDGELF
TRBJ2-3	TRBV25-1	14	ASSAPLAGSTDTQY
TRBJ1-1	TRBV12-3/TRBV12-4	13	ASSQRDRVWTEAF
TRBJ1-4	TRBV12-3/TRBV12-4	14	ASSSLLDQGDEKLF
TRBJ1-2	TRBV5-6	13	ASSFLGGVDYGYT
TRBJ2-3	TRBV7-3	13	ASSLGHRGTDTQY
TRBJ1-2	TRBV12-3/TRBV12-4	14	ASSLDSPTGSHGYT
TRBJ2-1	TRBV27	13	ASSLVLDGADRQF
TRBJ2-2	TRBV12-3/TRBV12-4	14	ASSIGTAFNTGELF
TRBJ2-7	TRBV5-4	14	ASSFSLAGETYEQY
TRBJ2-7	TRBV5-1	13	ASSLSGMGSYEQY
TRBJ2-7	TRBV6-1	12	ASSLAAGDYEQY
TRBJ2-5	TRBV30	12	AWSLGVHQETQY
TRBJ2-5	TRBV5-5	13	ASSLEGTGGQTQY
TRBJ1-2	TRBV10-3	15	AISGSSGQGGIYGYT
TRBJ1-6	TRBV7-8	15	ASSLSRVGPRALTLH
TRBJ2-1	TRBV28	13	ASKSPTLSYNEQF
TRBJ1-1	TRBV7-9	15	ASSSRGAGEVGTEAF
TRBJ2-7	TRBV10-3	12	AITEAESSYEQY
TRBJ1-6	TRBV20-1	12	SAKDSSYNSPLH
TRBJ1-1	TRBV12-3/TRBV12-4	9	ASSLGEGAF
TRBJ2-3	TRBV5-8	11	ASSLRRTDTQY
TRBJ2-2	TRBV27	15	ASSPTYPGLSTGELF
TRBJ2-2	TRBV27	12	ASSLEAGPGELF
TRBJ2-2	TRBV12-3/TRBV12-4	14	ASNTGLAGDTGELF
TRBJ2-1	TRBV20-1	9	SASFLNEQF
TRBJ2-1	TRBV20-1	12	SARGYRARNEQF
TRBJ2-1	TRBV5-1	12	ASSHQGAGNEQF
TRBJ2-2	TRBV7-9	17	ASSFPPPGLGPNTGELF
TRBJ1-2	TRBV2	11	ASSSDRTSGYT
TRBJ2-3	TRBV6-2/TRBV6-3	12	ASTTDLFTDTQY
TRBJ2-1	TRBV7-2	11	ASSLAGAREQF
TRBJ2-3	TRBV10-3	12	AISGVKGTDTQY
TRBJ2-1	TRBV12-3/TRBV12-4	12	ASRGQGLYNEQF
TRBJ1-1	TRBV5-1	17	ASSLPGQLASSMNTEAF
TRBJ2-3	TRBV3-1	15	ASSLRTASDSTDTQY
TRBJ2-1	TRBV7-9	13	ASSTPTSGYNEQF
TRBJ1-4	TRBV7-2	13	ASSLDSGGDEKLF
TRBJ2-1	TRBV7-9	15	ASSLAASGSSYNEQF
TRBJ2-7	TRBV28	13	ASSLGQGIYYEQY
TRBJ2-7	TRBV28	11	ASSFRNVYEQY
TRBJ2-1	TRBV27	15	ASSLYWREGPDNEQF
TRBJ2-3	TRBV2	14	ASSEDWDTGTDTQY
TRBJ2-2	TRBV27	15	ASSLWGLAANTGELF
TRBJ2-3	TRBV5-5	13	ASSFRLLGSDTQY
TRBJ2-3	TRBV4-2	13	ASSQDRGAEDTQY
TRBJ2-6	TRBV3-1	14	ASSQDANSGANVLT
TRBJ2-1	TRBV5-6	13	ASSFGGGSYNEQF
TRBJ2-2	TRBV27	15	ASSTRTSGSQGGELF
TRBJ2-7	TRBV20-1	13	SASPLAARSYEQY
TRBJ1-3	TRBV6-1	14	ASSRLTGSSGNTIY
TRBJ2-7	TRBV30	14	AWSGTLSGSSYEQY
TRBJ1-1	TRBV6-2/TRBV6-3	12	ASSYPRGNTEAF
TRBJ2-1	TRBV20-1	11	SAVKGASREQF
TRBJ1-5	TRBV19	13	ASSFEGYGNQPQH
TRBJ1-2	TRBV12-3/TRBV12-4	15	ASSTRQGQGFNYGYT
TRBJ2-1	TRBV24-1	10	ATSGEGSEQF
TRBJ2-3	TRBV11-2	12	ASSPRTGEDTQY